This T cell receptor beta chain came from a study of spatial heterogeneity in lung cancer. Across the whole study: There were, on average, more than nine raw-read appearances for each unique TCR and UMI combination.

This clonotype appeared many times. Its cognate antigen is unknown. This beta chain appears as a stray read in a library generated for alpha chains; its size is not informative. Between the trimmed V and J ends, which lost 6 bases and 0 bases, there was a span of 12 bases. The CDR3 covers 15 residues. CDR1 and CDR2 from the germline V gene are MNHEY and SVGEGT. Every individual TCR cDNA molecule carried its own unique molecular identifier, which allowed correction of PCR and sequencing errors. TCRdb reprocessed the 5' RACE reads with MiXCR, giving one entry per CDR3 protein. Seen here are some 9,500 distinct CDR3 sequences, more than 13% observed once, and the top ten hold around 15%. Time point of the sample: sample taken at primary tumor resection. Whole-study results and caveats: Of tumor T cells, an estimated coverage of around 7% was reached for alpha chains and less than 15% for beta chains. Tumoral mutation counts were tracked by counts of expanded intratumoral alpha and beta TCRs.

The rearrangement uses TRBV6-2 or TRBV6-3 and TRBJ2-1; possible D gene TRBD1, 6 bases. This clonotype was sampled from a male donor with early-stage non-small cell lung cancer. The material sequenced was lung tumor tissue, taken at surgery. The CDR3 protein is CASRWDTSSYNEQFF. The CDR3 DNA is TGTGCCAGCAGATGGGACACCAGCTCCTACAATGAGCAGTTCTTC.